What follows describes a single T cell receptor (beta chain). The sample comes from a study of blood T cell repertoires in COVID-19. Background on the study: The United States, Italy and Spain were the sources of the acute and convalescent COVID-19 samples. Sample material is recorded as cDNA or gDNA derived from T cells, B-cell-depleted T cells, or PBMCs.

Authors' data handling: From reference gene primer amplification, estimates of nucleated cell counts were derived. The protocol was immunoSEQ multiplex PCR, while the TCRdb copy is restricted to in-frame clones and leaves out a portion. The V and J calls and clone size were taken over from that table, and D and trimming were inferred from the DNA. The sample shows around 300,000 clones, roughly 85% of them seen only once. Germline loops: CDR1 LNHDA, CDR2 SQIVND (reference sequence). This CDR3 comprises 15 residues. Trimming took off 3 bases at V and 0 bases at J, with 11 bases between the two ends. Specimen: peripheral blood. The sequence was collected from a woman aged 50 to 65 who had recovered from COVID-19. The chain joins TRBV19 to TRBJ1-1, with D uncertain. The CDR3 DNA sequence: TGTGCCAGTAGTATTACGCCCAGTTTGAACACTGAAGCTTTCTTT. Translation: CASSITPSLNTEAFF.